The 17 T cell receptor beta chains in this list originate from one sample, sequenced in a study of human thymus T cells. TCRdb keeps only in-frame clones here, not all; method: immunoSEQ multiplex PCR. The sample records about 130,000 clones, 90% to 95% being singletons. Thymus specimens were resections from corrective heart surgery. The sequenced sample consisted of thymus tissue. The receptors were gathered from a boy younger than two with a congenital heart defect but otherwise immunologically healthy.

CDR3 region: CASSSAVCPLHF. The CDR3 bases are TGTGCCAGCAGTTCCGCCGTTTGTCCCCTCCACTTT. The genes are TRBV6-1 and TRBJ1-6; D is uncertain. Germline V gene lookup returns CDR1 MNHNS and CDR2 SASEGT. V lost 5 bases, J lost 13 bases, and 12 bases lay in between. The CDR3 length is 12 residues.

V usage is TRBV28 and J usage is TRBJ2-3, with 12 bases fitting TRBD2. The V gene end was trimmed by 6 bases and the J gene end by 2 bases; junction bases not matched to a gene: 21. Germline lookup yields CDR1 MDHEN and CDR2 SYDVKM. This CDR3 has 21 amino acids. For the CDR3, the DNA is TGTGCCAGCAGCTCCTCCCCCCTAGCGGGGGGGGCCAATCACACCACAGATACGCAGTATTTT. Amino acids: CASSSSPLAGGANHTTDTQYF.

The chain links TRBV30 to TRBJ1-6; 7 nucleotides align to TRBD1. The germline CDR1 and CDR2 sequences are GTSNPN and SVGIG (reference sequence). The CDR3 sequence is 14 residues long. After removal of 2 bases from V and 6 bases from J, the junction contained 4 bases not matched to a gene. The CDR3 DNA follows: TGTGCCTGGAGTACAGGGGTAGGTAATTCACCCCTCCACTTT. Protein sequence: CAWSTGVGNSPLHF.

V usage is TRBV5-6 and J usage is TRBJ1-6; D remains unclear. Germline V CDR1 and CDR2: SGHDT, YYEEEE. Trimming cost V 0 bases and J 9 bases, with 19 bases left between them. The CDR3 spans 17 residues. CDR3 nucleotides: TGTGCCAGCAGCTTGGGGACCCTGGAGGGTCGGCTTTCACCCCTCCACTTT. This translates into CASSLGTLEGRLSPLHF.

This sequence joins TRBV11-3 and TRBJ2-3; D remains unclear. Germline CDR1 and CDR2: SGHNT and YENEEA. V lost 3 bases and J lost 6, with 28 bases in between. The CDR3 is made up of 19 amino acids. The CDR3 loop reads CASSFSQPIPILFLDTQYF. CDR3 nucleotides: TGTGCCAGCAGCTTCAGTCAGCCCATCCCGATCCTCTTTTTGGATACGCAGTATTTT.

The rearrangement joins TRBV4-1 to TRBJ1-2; D unclear. V lost 3 bases and J lost 0, with 14 bases in between. CDR1 is MGHRA, CDR2 YSYEKL, per germline. This CDR3 has 16 residues. The CDR3 sequence is CASSQGRRRTNYGYTF. CDR3 DNA sequence: TGCGCCAGCAGCCAGGGTCGGAGACGGACTAACTATGGCTACACCTTC.

This chain links TRBV19 with TRBJ1-1, with no clear D. The germline gives CDR1 LNHDA, CDR2 SQIVND (reference sequence). V was cut by 3 bases and J by 5 bases, with 4 bases left in between. CDR3 length: 11 residues. In DNA form, the CDR3 reads TGTGCCAGTAGTATGGTGACTGAAGCTTTCTTT. This translates into CASSMVTEAFF. Using reference TRBV19 and TRBJ1-1 for the parts outside the CDR3, the full variable domain is DGGITQSPKYLFRKEGQNVTLSCEQNLNHDAMYWYRQDPGQGLRLIYYSQIVNDFQKGDIAEGYSVSREKKESFPLTVTSAQKNPTAFYLCASSMVTEAFFGQGTRLTVV.

This clone has a single count. The genes are TRBV19 and TRBJ2-1; 10 nucleotides line up with TRBD2. Unmatched junction bases numbered 9, after V lost 2 bases and J lost 8 bases. Germline V lookup: CDR1 LNHDA, CDR2 SQIVND (reference sequence). CDR3 length: 16 amino acids. The chain's CDR3 is CASSIRSGGGLHEQFF. The CDR3, as DNA: TGTGCCAGTAGTATACGGAGCGGGGGGGGCCTCCATGAGCAGTTCTTC.

V gene TRBV4-3 combines with J gene TRBJ2-3; D is uncertain. This CDR3 region has 16 residues. CDR1 and CDR2 (germline): LGHNA, YSLEER. Trimming left V 0 bases short and J 4 bases short, with 14 bases between. The DNA of the CDR3 is TGCGCCAGCAGCCAAGAAGGTCCCGCTGATCCAGATACGCAGTATTTT. Translating it yields CASSQEGPADPDTQYF.

This clone was seen more than once but under ten times. The rearrangement uses TRBV28 and TRBJ1-2; weak D call: TRBD1 (6 bases). V gave up 5 bases and J gave up 3 bases, with 16 bases separating them. This CDR3 is built from 15 residues. Germline CDR1 is MDHEN and CDR2 is SYDVKM. DNA for the CDR3: TGTGCCAGCAGTACCGCTGGGGACACCTACTATGGCTACACCTTC. This sequence encodes CASSTAGDTYYGYTF.

This clone was detected a few times. The chain combines TRBV7-2 with TRBJ1-5; no firm D call. V lost 1 base and J lost 3, with 10 bases in between. Germline V CDR1 and CDR2: SGHTA, FQGNSA. The CDR3 consists of 15 residues. CDR3 nucleotides: TGTGCCAGCAGCTTAGTGATCGGGGACAATCAGCCCCAGCATTTT. It translates to CASSLVIGDNQPQHF.

This chain connects TRBV7-3 to TRBJ2-7; 9 bases fit TRBD2. The CDR3 length is 14 residues. Trimming cost V 5 bases and J 5 bases; bases outside gene matches: 7. Germline loops: CDR1 SGHTA, CDR2 FQGTGA. CDR3 coding DNA: TGTGCCAGCAGCCCATTAGCGGGGGCGCACGAGCAGTACTTC. Its protein product is CASSPLAGAHEQYF.

This chain connects TRBV4-3 to TRBJ2-1, with 9 nucleotides matching TRBD2. Germline V CDR1 and CDR2: LGHNA, YSLEER. CDR3 length equals 16 residues. V lost 0 bases and J lost 11; bases outside the gene matches: 11. In DNA, the CDR3 is TGCGCCAGCAGCCAAGATAGGGCGGGGGGGCCACATAAGCAGTTCTTC. It is translated as CASSQDRAGGPHKQFF.

The genes are TRBV19 and TRBJ1-6; 9 bases fit TRBD1. CDR1 is LNHDA, CDR2 SQIVND, per germline (reference sequence). With 5 bases clipped from V and 3 bases from J, the junction kept 8 bases outside the gene matches. The CDR3 loop spans 17 amino acids. CDR3 protein: CASSPRDRDLYNSPLHF. CDR3 DNA: TGTGCCAGTAGTCCGAGGGACAGGGACCTCTATAATTCACCCCTCCACTTT.

The chain links TRBV19 to TRBJ2-2; D unresolved. Trimming pared 1 base from V and 4 bases from J, leaving 13 bases between. Germline V gene lookup returns CDR1 LNHDA and CDR2 SQIVND (reference sequence). The CDR3 is 16 residues long. CDR3 sequence: CASSIGQVYGTGELFF. CDR3 coding DNA: TGTGCCAGTAGTATAGGACAAGTGTACGGCACCGGGGAGCTGTTTTTT.

This clone was seen only a few times. The chain recombines TRBV10-3 with TRBJ1-2; 8 nucleotides align to TRBD1. V trimming: 8 bases; J trimming: 3 bases; junction bases outside the gene matches: 5. The CDR3 has 13 residues. Germline V gene sequence: CDR1 ENHRY, CDR2 SYGVKD. In nucleotides, the CDR3 is TGTGCCATCTCGAGGGACAGGTACTATGGCTACACCTTC. It is translated as CAISRDRYYGYTF.

The genes are TRBV15 and TRBJ1-3; maybe TRBD1 (5 bases). Trimming shortened V by 1 base and J by 8 bases, and 12 bases separated the two germline ends. CDR3 size: 14 residues. In germline, CDR1 is LNHNV, CDR2 YYDKDF (reference sequence). This CDR3 reads CATSRVGVGDTIYF. CDR3 DNA sequence: TGTGCCACCAGCAGAGTAGGGGTTGGGGACACCATATATTTT.